This T cell receptor beta chain was sequenced for a study of T cell responses to AZD1222 COVID-19 vaccine. Points from the study as a whole: Spike-specific TCR breadth and depth went up after people got two AZD1222 doses. The reported proportion of spike-specific TCRs targeting unmutated variant regions was nearly half. At baseline, seropositivity was found in only 6 or 7 AZD1222 recipients.

CDR1 and CDR2 (germline): SGDLS, YYNGEE. This CDR3 contains 12 residues. V was trimmed by 0 bases and J by 8 bases, leaving 8 bases between them. TCRdb keeps only in-frame clones here, not all; method: immunoSEQ multiplex PCR. The sample records under 170,000 clones, roughly 90% being singletons. A note on this clone: The target antigen is unknown.

The chain recombines TRBV9 with TRBJ1-2; D uncertain. This receptor was taken from an adult who received the AZD1222 COVID-19 vaccine. The sample was peripheral blood, taken 28 days after the second AZD1222 dose. CDR3 coding DNA: TGTGCCAGCAGCGTAGTTCAAGGCGGCTACACCTTC. It codes for CASSVVQGGYTF.